These 28 T cell receptor beta chains came from one sample sequenced in a study of blood T cell repertoires in COVID-19 (dated by TCRdb to about 2020). Library creation used the immunoSEQ multiplex PCR assay. This immuneACCESS table, as held by TCRdb, lists in-frame sequences with V and J called but not all clones. Of the missing ones, under half trace to an unresolved V gene in checked studies; the others have no known cause. The sample yields roughly 240,000 clones; roughly 83% were counted once. Of the sample, 5.5% to 6.5% is held by the ten largest clones. The material sequenced was peripheral blood. These receptors were collected from a woman aged 80 or over with COVID-19, enrolled during active disease.

The V call is TRBV19, the J call TRBJ2-3, with 11 bases fitting TRBD2. Germline lookup yields CDR1 LNHDA and CDR2 SQIVND (reference sequence). This CDR3 has 16 amino acids. The junction had 9 bases not matched to a gene; V was cut back by 5 bases and J by 5 bases. The DNA of the CDR3 is TGTGCCAGTAGTGCCCCCCTAGCGGGGGGTTTAGATACGCAGTATTTT. Translated, it gives CASSAPLAGGLDTQYF.

This chain joins TRBV28 and TRBJ1-4, with D unclear. This CDR3 spans 12 amino acids. Deletions cut 6 bases from V and 8 bases from J, with 10 bases between. Germline values: CDR1 MDHEN, CDR2 SYDVKM. CDR3 sequence reads: CASSTLFEKLFF. The CDR3 DNA reads as TGTGCCAGCAGCACTCTTTTCGAAAAACTGTTTTTT.

This chain joins TRBV4-1 and TRBJ1-2; TRBD1 is a possible D gene (6 bases). V was clipped by 0 bases and J by 4 bases, with 12 bases between them. Germline CDR1 reads MGHRA; CDR2 reads YSYEKL. CDR3 length equals 15 residues. The chain's CDR3 is CASSQESQGTYGYTF. The CDR3 nucleotides are TGCGCCAGCAGCCAAGAATCCCAGGGGACCTATGGCTACACCTTC.

This clone showed up just once. The rearrangement joins TRBV5-1 to TRBJ1-1; TRBD1 is a possible D gene (5 bases). V shed 5 bases and J shed 6 bases, with 17 bases lying between them. This CDR3 comprises 14 residues. Germline assignment: CDR1 SGHRS and CDR2 YFSETQ. The CDR3 sequence is CASSTGQGIAEAFF. CDR3 DNA sequence: TGCGCCAGCAGTACCGGCCAGGGAATCGCTGAAGCTTTCTTT.

The rearrangement joins TRBV6-5 to TRBJ1-2; D uncertain. Germline-derived CDR1 and CDR2 are MNHEY and SVGAGI. The length of the CDR3 is 15 residues. Trimming cost V 2 bases and J 5 bases, with 15 bases left between them. The CDR3 spells CASSYTQKFHYGYTF. The CDR3 DNA sequence: TGTGCCAGCAGTTACACACAGAAATTCCATTATGGCTACACCTTC.

The chain recombines TRBV10-2 with TRBJ2-3, with a weak D call TRBD1 (5 bases). The CDR3 is 16 residues long. The germline V gene encodes CDR1 WSHSY and CDR2 SAAADI. Trimming took off 1 base at V and 0 bases at J, with 11 bases between the two ends. DNA of the CDR3: TGCGCCAGCAGTGAGTTTTCAGGGATAAGCACAGATACGCAGTATTTT. This sequence encodes CASSEFSGISTDTQYF.

This clone was observed once. The chain recombines TRBV30 with TRBJ2-5; 15 bases align to TRBD2. The germline V gene encodes CDR1 GTSNPN and CDR2 SVGIG (reference sequence). CDR3 length: 17 residues. V lost 0 bases to trimming and J lost 4 bases; unmatched junction nucleotides: 6. CDR3 sequence (DNA): TGTGCCTGGAGTGTCGGACTAGCGGGGGGGCCGAGAGAGACCCAGTACTTC. This codes for CAWSVGLAGGPRETQYF.

The CDR3 region is CASSHTGARYEQYV. In nucleotides, the CDR3 is TGCGCCAGCAGTCATACAGGGGCCCGCTACGAGCAGTACGTC. The rearrangement joins TRBV23-1 to TRBJ2-7; 7 bases are a match to TRBD1. TRBV23-1 qualifies as an ORF whose function is uncertain. J was trimmed by 3 bases and V by 3 bases; bases with no gene match: 5. The CDR3 has 14 residues.

The V gene is TRBV24-1, the J gene TRBJ1-2; the match to TRBD1 covers 10 bases. CDR1 and CDR2 (germline): KGHDR, SFDVKD. The CDR3 sequence is 14 residues long. The trim removed 7 bases at V and 8 bases at J, leaving 9 bases unmatched. The CDR3 coding sequence is TGTGCCACCAGGGGGACAGGGGAAGGTTTCGGCTACACCTTC. Its protein product is CATRGTGEGFGYTF.

The sample holds one count of this clone. For the CDR3, the DNA is TGCGCCAGCAGCCGAGACCCGGGACAGGGGTACCAAGAGACCCAGTACTTC. The encoded protein is CASSRDPGQGYQETQYF. The chain uses TRBV10-2 and TRBJ2-5; 10 bases agree with TRBD1. The junction had 10 bases not matched to a gene; V was cut back by 6 bases and J by 0 bases. The CDR3 runs 17 residues. Germline V gives CDR1 WSHSY, CDR2 SAAADI.

In DNA form, the CDR3 reads TGTGCCAGCAGTTACTCTGGGACAAATTCACCCCTCCACTTT. It yields the protein CASSYSGTNSPLHF. The V call is TRBV6-5, the J call TRBJ1-6, with a weak D call TRBD1 (6 bases). This CDR3 has 14 residues. V was clipped by 0 bases and J by 7 bases, with 7 bases between them. CDR1 and CDR2 (germline): MNHEY, SVGAGI.

The genes are TRBV19 and TRBJ2-1; TRBD1 agrees at 7 bases. The trim removed 10 bases at V and 4 bases at J, leaving 10 bases unmatched. The CDR3 covers 14 residues. The V gene's germline CDR1 is LNHDA and CDR2 SQIVND (reference sequence). CDR3 sequence reads: CATSVGTVYNEQFF. The CDR3 coding sequence is TGTGCCACCTCGGTGGGGACAGTTTACAATGAGCAGTTCTTC.

This chain links TRBV7-9 with TRBJ1-4; D possibly corresponds to TRBD1 (6 bases). V lost 0 bases and J 8 bases, leaving 13 bases between the germline ends. CDR3 length: 15 amino acids. Germline CDR1 and CDR2: SEHNR and FQNEAQ (reference sequence). CDR3 protein: CASSLATGTLEKLFF. DNA of the CDR3: TGTGCCAGCAGCTTAGCCACCGGGACATTGGAAAAACTGTTTTTT.

CDR3 in amino acids: CASSFQAGLSYEQYF. DNA for the CDR3: TGTGCCAGCAGCTTCCAGGCGGGGCTCTCCTACGAGCAGTACTTC. The V gene is TRBV7-2, the J gene TRBJ2-7; tentatively, D is TRBD2 (6 bases). Trimming pared 3 bases from V and 0 bases from J, leaving 12 bases between. Germline V gives CDR1 SGHTA, CDR2 FQGNSA. The CDR3 loop spans 15 amino acids.

The chain carries TRBV9 and TRBJ2-2; a possible D gene is TRBD2 (6 bases). CDR1 and CDR2 (germline): SGDLS, YYNGEE. This CDR3 is built from 14 residues. Trimming shortened V by 6 bases and J by 3 bases, and 12 bases separated the two germline ends. The CDR3 bases are TGTGCCAGCATGGAGGGGCTAGACACCGGGGAGCTGTTTTTT. Translation: CASMEGLDTGELFF.

The rearrangement links TRBV5-1 to TRBJ2-3; tentatively, D is TRBD2 (6 bases). V lost 0 bases and J lost 5, with 10 bases in between. CDR3 size: 14 residues. CDR1 SGHRS and CDR2 YFSETQ come from the germline V gene. The CDR3 sequence is CASSLVGGVDTQYF. CDR3 DNA: TGCGCCAGCAGCTTGGTCGGAGGGGTAGATACGCAGTATTTT.

This chain uses TRBV6-6 with TRBJ1-3; 7 nucleotides match TRBD1. The CDR3 has 16 residues. Germline values: CDR1 MNHNY, CDR2 SVGAGI (reference sequence). V dropped 5 bases and J dropped 4; count of bases not matched to a gene: 11. CDR3 loop: CASSRPGGLGGNTIYF. The CDR3 bases are TGTGCCAGCAGTCGTCCAGGGGGGTTAGGAGGAAACACCATATATTTT.

The table lists this clone with a count of one. The gene calls are TRBV3-1 (or the pseudogene TRBV3-2) and TRBJ1-2; 9 nucleotides align to TRBD1. The germline V gene encodes CDR1 LGHDT and CDR2 YNNKEL (reference sequence). The length of the CDR3 is 15 residues. Trimming took 5 bases from V and 4 from J; bases not matched to a gene: 8. CDR3 in DNA: TGTGCCAGCAGCGACCCGGGGACAGGGTTCTATGGCTACACCTTC. Protein: CASSDPGTGFYGYTF.

The rearrangement joins TRBV6-4 to TRBJ1-2; D gene uncertain. The CDR3 covers 15 residues. Germline CDR1 reads MRHNA; CDR2 reads SNTAGT. V shed 11 bases and J shed 4 bases, with 23 bases lying between them. The CDR3 here is CAGPEDGVHFYGYTF. In DNA form, the CDR3 reads TGTGCCGGCCCGGAGGACGGGGTGCATTTCTATGGCTACACCTTC.

The chain has TRBV29-1 and TRBJ2-6; 8 nucleotides agree with TRBD2. This CDR3 spans 15 amino acids. With V trimmed by 6 bases and J by 2 bases, 6 bases remained unmatched. The germline gives CDR1 SQVTM, CDR2 ANQGSEA. The CDR3 DNA is TGCAGCGTCGAAAGCGGGGGTACTGGGGCCAACGTCCTGACTTTC. Amino acids: CSVESGGTGANVLTF. The full variable domain, its missing parts supplied by reference TRBV29-1 and TRBJ2-6, is SAVISQKPSRDICQRGTSLTIQCQVDSQVTMMFWYRQQPGQSLTLIATANQGSEATYESGFVIDKFPISRPNLTFSTLTVSNMSPEDSSIYLCSVESGGTGANVLTFGAGSRLTVL.

The V and J genes are TRBV5-1 and TRBJ2-2, with D possibly being TRBD2 (6 bases). CDR1 is SGHRS, CDR2 YFSETQ, per germline. The CDR3 has 14 amino acids. Trimming stripped 7 bases from V and 5 bases from J, with 15 bases between. CDR3 coding DNA: TGCGCCAGCCATGTTGCGCGGGAAACCGGGGAGCTGTTTTTT. Its protein product is CASHVARETGELFF.

The chain couples TRBV6-5 to TRBJ1-1; possibly TRBD1 for D (5 bases). CDR1 and CDR2 from the germline V gene are MNHEY and SVGAGI. With 7 bases removed from V and 6 bases from J, the gap between germline ends came to 21 bases. This CDR3 has 15 amino acids. CDR3 sequence (DNA): TGTGCCAGCAATAGGGGCGGTCTGGGTTACGCTGAAGCTTTCTTT. Translation: CASNRGGLGYAEAFF.

This clone was counted only a few times. This chain joins TRBV10-3 and TRBJ1-6; 8 positions match TRBD1. In germline, CDR1 is ENHRY, CDR2 SYGVKD. V lost 6 bases to trimming and J lost 8 bases; unmatched junction nucleotides: 6. The CDR3 runs to 14 residues. The CDR3 sequence is CAIRPGQDDSPLHF. CDR3 DNA sequence: TGTGCCATCAGACCGGGACAGGATGATTCACCCCTCCACTTT.

This chain links TRBV27 with TRBJ1-6, with D unresolved. The length of the CDR3 is 15 residues. V lost 4 bases and J lost 2, with 9 bases in between. Germline assignment: CDR1 MNHEY and CDR2 SMNVEV (reference sequence). The CDR3, as DNA: TGTGCCAGCAGTTCATGGGAGACCTATAATTCACCCCTCCACTTT. It specifies CASSSWETYNSPLHF.

This chain joins TRBV7-9 and TRBJ1-1, with TRBD1 as a possible D gene (6 bases). The CDR3 contains 13 residues. V lost 5 bases to trimming and J lost 7 bases, with 14 bases between them. Germline CDR1 reads SEHNR; CDR2 reads FQNEAQ (reference sequence). CDR3 DNA sequence: TGTGCCAGCAGCCCCGACAGGATTTATGAAGCTTTCTTT. Translating it yields CASSPDRIYEAFF.

The gene calls are TRBV14 and TRBJ2-2; no clear D gene. This CDR3 has 14 residues. Germline lookup yields CDR1 SGHDN and CDR2 FVKESK. Deletions cut 2 bases from V and 4 bases from J, with 8 bases between. CDR3 residues: CASSQNRGTGELFF. The CDR3 DNA reads TGTGCCAGCAGCCAAAACCGAGGCACCGGGGAGCTGTTTTTT.

The gene calls are TRBV9 and TRBJ2-7; 10 bases fit TRBD1. The CDR3 is 15 amino acids. Germline values: CDR1 SGDLS, CDR2 YYNGEE. V shed 4 bases, J shed 3 bases, and the junction held 7 bases outside the gene matches. The CDR3 DNA is TGTGCCAGCAGCTTAACGGGACAGGGGTTCTACGAGCAGTACTTC. Its protein product is CASSLTGQGFYEQYF.

The chain uses TRBV9 and TRBJ2-2; 9 nucleotides match TRBD2. Trimming took 2 bases from V and 6 from J; bases not matched to a gene: 5. The CDR3 extends over 15 amino acids. Germline V CDR1 and CDR2: SGDLS, YYNGEE. CDR3 in amino acids: CASSVASGVAGELFF. CDR3 bases: TGTGCCAGCAGCGTTGCTAGCGGGGTGGCCGGGGAGCTGTTTTTT.